This entry lists 7 T cell receptor beta chains sequenced from one sample in a study of radiation and T cells in renal cell carcinoma. The sample's time point: baseline pretreatment blood. Treatment: 15 Gy SBRT to primary tumor, nephrectomy 4 weeks later. Method: immunoSEQ multiplex PCR; TCRdb's copy keeps in-frame clones and lacks some. The repertoire has 100,000 to 150,000 clones, around 80% of them found once; the top ten carry under 4%. This sample comprised blood, obtained from a patient whose treatment included radiotherapy and nephrectomy. Every receptor here comes from a woman aged 55-75 years with renal cell carcinoma.

Ten or more counts support this clone. The gene calls are TRBV5-1 and TRBJ1-6; D remains ambiguous. The CDR3 loop spans 17 amino acids. Trimming shortened V by 0 bases and J by 0 bases, and 10 bases separated the two germline ends. The V gene's germline CDR1 is SGHRS and CDR2 YFSETQ. The CDR3 DNA sequence: TGCGCCAGCAGCTTGGACGAGATAAGCTCCTATAATTCACCCCTCCACTTT. As protein: CASSLDEISSYNSPLHF.

A single count supports this clone. The gene calls are TRBV14 and TRBJ1-2; D remains ambiguous. V lost 4 bases to trimming and J lost 4 bases, with 10 bases between them. Germline CDR1 and CDR2: SGHDN and FVKESK. The CDR3 covers 13 residues. CDR3 loop: CASSLDGFYGYTF. In nucleotides, the CDR3 is TGTGCCAGCAGCCTAGACGGATTCTATGGCTACACCTTC. Combining the CDR3 with reference TRBV14 and TRBJ1-2 gives the whole variable domain EAGVTQFPSHSVIEKGQTVTLRCDPISGHDNLYWYRRVMGKEIKFLLHFVKESKQDESGMPNNRFLAERTGGTYSTLKVQPAELEDSGVYFCASSLDGFYGYTFGSGTRLTVV.

J is TRBJ1-2 and V is TRBV6-1, with 10 bases matching TRBD1. The germline V gene encodes CDR1 MNHNS and CDR2 SASEGT. This CDR3 is 15 amino acids long. V shed 1 base and J 8 bases; nucleotides not matched to a gene: 7. The CDR3 sequence is CASSEGQGAIGGYTF. DNA for the CDR3: TGTGCCAGCAGTGAAGGACAGGGGGCCATTGGAGGCTACACCTTC.

The chain carries TRBV7-9 and TRBJ2-7; 7 bases agree with TRBD1. CDR3 length: 13 amino acids. V shed 5 bases and J 3 bases; nucleotides not matched to a gene: 4. Germline V gives CDR1 SEHNR, CDR2 FQNEAQ (reference sequence). CDR3 DNA sequence: TGTGCCAGCAGCGTGGGACAGATCTACGAGCAGTACTTC. This sequence encodes CASSVGQIYEQYF.

This chain links TRBV5-4 with TRBJ1-2, with 7 bases identical to TRBD1. Trimming at V came to 0 bases and at J to 7 bases, leaving 9 bases not matched to a gene. The germline gives CDR1 SGHNT, CDR2 YYREEE (reference sequence). CDR3 length: 15 residues. CDR3 sequence: CASSLEAGGGGGYTF. CDR3 coding DNA: TGTGCCAGCAGCTTGGAGGCAGGGGGAGGTGGTGGCTACACCTTC. Combining the CDR3 with reference TRBV5-4 and TRBJ1-2 gives the whole variable domain ETGVTQSPTHLIKTRGQQVTLRCSSQSGHNTVSWYQQALGQGPQFIFQYYREEENGRGNFPPRFSGLQFPNYSSELNVNALELDDSALYLCASSLEAGGGGGYTFGSGTRLTVV.

The chain carries TRBV29-1 and TRBJ2-7; TRBD1 aligns across 7 bases. With V trimmed by 6 bases and J by 6 bases, 8 bases remained unmatched. The CDR3 spans 12 residues. Germline CDR1 is SQVTM and CDR2 is ANQGSEA. CDR3 DNA sequence: TGCAGCGTCGATAGGGGGCAGGGCGAGCAGTACTTC. The encoded protein is CSVDRGQGEQYF.

The gene calls are TRBV7-8 and TRBJ2-1; 8 nucleotides match TRBD2. The CDR3 is made up of 16 amino acids. Trimming removed 1 base from V and 10 bases from J; junction bases left unmatched: 12. Per the germline V gene, CDR1 is SGHVS and CDR2 is FQNEAQ. The CDR3 loop is CASSLEPGGPWGEQFF. The CDR3 DNA reads TGTGCCAGCAGCTTAGAGCCGGGAGGGCCATGGGGCGAGCAGTTCTTC.